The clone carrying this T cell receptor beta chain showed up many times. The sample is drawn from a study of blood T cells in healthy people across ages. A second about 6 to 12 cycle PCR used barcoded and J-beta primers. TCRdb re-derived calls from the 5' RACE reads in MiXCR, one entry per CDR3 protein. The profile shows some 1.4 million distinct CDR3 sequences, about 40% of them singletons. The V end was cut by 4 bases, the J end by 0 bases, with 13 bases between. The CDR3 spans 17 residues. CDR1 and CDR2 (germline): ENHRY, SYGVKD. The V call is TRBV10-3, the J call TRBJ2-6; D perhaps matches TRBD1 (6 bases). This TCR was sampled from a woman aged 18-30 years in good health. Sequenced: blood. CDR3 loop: CAISGGTGTSGANVLTF. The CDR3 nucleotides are TGTGCCATCAGTGGGGGAACAGGGACCTCTGGGGCCAACGTCCTGACTTTC.